The 28 T cell receptor beta chains presented below share a single source sample, sequenced in a study of cytomegalovirus exposure and HLA in healthy donors. Measured with immunoSEQ multiplex PCR; TCRdb has only the in-frame clones, and not every one. Of about 220,000 clones in the sample, around nine tenths were seen once. The source material was PBMCs. These receptors all come from a woman younger than 30 in good health and CMV-seronegative.

The CDR3 DNA reads as TGTGCCACCAGCAGCCCAGGCGGGGGTTCAACCAATGAGCAGTTCTTC. Protein sequence: CATSSPGGGSTNEQFF. This chain links TRBV15 with TRBJ2-1, with 7 bases fitting TRBD2. Germline CDR1 LNHNV, CDR2 YYDKDF (reference sequence). V dropped 3 bases and J dropped 6; count of bases not matched to a gene: 11. The CDR3 consists of 16 residues.

The V and J genes are TRBV10-3 and TRBJ1-5; perhaps TRBD1 as D (6 bases). The germline CDR1 and CDR2 sequences are ENHRY and SYGVKD. V gave up 0 bases and J gave up 0 bases, with 12 bases separating them. CDR3 size: 17 residues. In DNA, the CDR3 is TGTGCCATCAGTGAGTCGGGACAAGTTTATAGCAATCAGCCCCAGCATTTT. Protein sequence: CAISESGQVYSNQPQHF.

The rearrangement joins TRBV10-2 to TRBJ2-7; D is ambiguous. Germline CDR1 reads WSHSY; CDR2 reads SAAADI. The CDR3 covers 14 residues. Trimming shortened V by 5 bases and J by 0 bases, and 11 bases separated the two germline ends. CDR3 amino acids: CASSIGDYSYEQYF. The DNA of the CDR3 is TGCGCCAGCAGTATCGGAGATTACTCCTACGAGCAGTACTTC.

This clone was counted a single time. V is TRBV4-2 and J is TRBJ2-5; 12 bases agree with TRBD2. V lost 3 bases to trimming and J lost 5 bases; unmatched junction nucleotides: 7. The CDR3 is 16 amino acids. From germline, CDR1 is LGHNA and CDR2 YNFKEQ. CDR3 protein: CASSHGGTSGLETQYF. CDR3 coding DNA: TGTGCCAGCAGCCATGGGGGGACTAGCGGGTTGGAGACCCAGTACTTC.

The rearrangement uses TRBV27 and TRBJ2-7; D possibly corresponds to TRBD1 (5 bases). V was cut by 10 bases and J by 0 bases, with 13 bases left in between. The CDR3 has 13 residues. Germline CDR1 reads MNHEY; CDR2 reads SMNVEV (reference sequence). CDR3 sequence: CATTPQGSYEQYF. The CDR3 region has the DNA TGTGCCACCACCCCCCAGGGCTCCTACGAGCAGTACTTC.

The chain links TRBV7-2 to TRBJ2-7; 8 bases align to TRBD1. Per the germline V gene, CDR1 is SGHTA and CDR2 is FQGNSA. V shed 3 bases and J 2 bases; nucleotides not matched to a gene: 3. There are 14 residues in the CDR3. The CDR3: CASSFPGQAYEQYF. The CDR3 region has the DNA TGTGCCAGCAGCTTCCCGGGACAGGCCTACGAGCAGTACTTC.

Here the CDR3 reads CASSKTGVGTQYF. In nucleotides, the CDR3 is TGTGCCAGCAGTAAGACAGGGGTCGGGACCCAGTACTTC. J is TRBJ2-5 and V is TRBV2; TRBD1 matches 8 bases. This CDR3 is built from 13 residues. J was trimmed by 7 bases and V by 5 bases; bases with no gene match: 6. The germline CDR1 and CDR2 sequences are SNHLY and FYNNEI. Drawing the rest from reference TRBV2 and TRBJ2-5, the complete variable domain is EPEVTQTPSHQVTQMGQEVILRCVPISNHLYFYWYRQILGQKVEFLVSFYNNEISEKSEIFDDQFSVERPDGSNFTLKIRSTKLEDSAMYFCASSKTGVGTQYFGPGTRLLVL.

The V and J genes are TRBV4-1 and TRBJ1-1, with D hard to call. This CDR3 has 15 residues. CDR1 and CDR2 (germline): MGHRA, YSYEKL. The V end was cut by 1 base, the J end by 3 bases, with 12 bases between. CDR3 in amino acids: CASSQGPWAHTEAFF. The CDR3 DNA reads as TGCGCCAGCAGCCAAGGTCCCTGGGCGCACACTGAAGCTTTCTTT.

The V and J genes are TRBV28 and TRBJ2-7; 12 bases are shared with TRBD1. The trim removed 4 bases at V and 4 bases at J, leaving 5 bases unmatched. The CDR3 is 15 residues long. CDR1 is MDHEN and CDR2 is SYDVKM in the germline V gene. The chain's CDR3 is CASSSGTGGEYEQYF. The CDR3 nucleotides read TGTGCCAGCAGTTCCGGGACAGGGGGCGAGTACGAGCAGTACTTC.

The chain joins TRBV5-6 to TRBJ2-4, with TRBD1 matching over 7 bases. The germline V gene encodes CDR1 SGHDT and CDR2 YYEEEE. The J segment lost 8 bases and the V segment lost 0 bases, leaving 8 bases of the junction unmatched. This CDR3 spans 15 amino acids. The CDR3 sequence: CASSLAVSTGDIQYF. DNA of the CDR3: TGTGCCAGCAGCTTGGCCGTCAGCACAGGGGACATTCAGTACTTC.

The chain recombines TRBV5-6 with TRBJ2-7; D not certain. V was trimmed by 3 bases and J by 2 bases, leaving 9 bases between them. This CDR3 contains 13 residues. CDR1 is SGHDT and CDR2 is YYEEEE in the germline V gene. CDR3 protein: CASSYGVPYEQYF. In nucleotides, the CDR3 is TGTGCCAGCAGCTATGGAGTACCCTACGAGCAGTACTTC.

This clone was recorded a few times. The CDR3 region is CASANEGVSYEQYF. CDR3 nucleotides: TGTGCCAGCGCTAATGAAGGGGTTTCCTACGAGCAGTACTTC. The chain couples TRBV19 to TRBJ2-7; a weak D match, TRBD1 (5 bases). The CDR3 covers 14 residues. Germline CDR1 is LNHDA and CDR2 is SQIVND (reference sequence). V shed 9 bases and J shed 1 base, with 16 bases lying between them. The variable domain in full, with the rest retrieved from reference TRBV19 and TRBJ2-7, is DGGITQSPKYLFRKEGQNVTLSCEQNLNHDAMYWYRQDPGQGLRLIYYSQIVNDFQKGDIAEGYSVSREKKESFPLTVTSAQKNPTAFYLCASANEGVSYEQYFGPGTRLTVT.

As for this clone: Other nucleotide sequences in the sample specify the same CDR3. The chain links TRBV4-1 to TRBJ2-2; TRBD2 matches 7 bases. The CDR3 covers 18 residues. J lost 4 bases, V lost 1 base, and 12 bases had no gene match. Looked up from germline, CDR1 is MGHRA and CDR2 is YSYEKL. CDR3 sequence (DNA): TGCGCCAGCAGCCAAGGGGGTCTTGCGGGAGTCGGCACCGGGGAGCTGTTTTTT. Residues: CASSQGGLAGVGTGELFF.

This clone was seen many times. The V gene is TRBV6-1, the J gene TRBJ2-3; maybe TRBD1 (6 bases). The V gene's germline CDR1 is MNHNS and CDR2 SASEGT. CDR3 length: 14 amino acids. With 7 bases removed from V and 1 base from J, the gap between germline ends came to 12 bases. CDR3 sequence reads: CASTRGSGTDTQYF. CDR3 DNA: TGTGCCAGCACCAGGGGTAGCGGCACAGATACGCAGTATTTT.

The chain links TRBV30 to TRBJ2-2, with TRBD2 matching 7 bases. The CDR3 has 14 amino acids. V lost 1 base to trimming and J lost 2 bases; unmatched junction nucleotides: 1. Germline CDR1 reads GTSNPN; CDR2 reads SVGIG (reference sequence). As DNA, the CDR3 is TGTGCCTGGAGTGCTAGCGGTAACACCGGGGAGCTGTTTTTT. This translates into CAWSASGNTGELFF.

CDR3 region: CASGDRGQKDEQFF. In nucleotides, the CDR3 is TGTGCCAGCGGGGACAGGGGGCAAAAGGATGAGCAGTTCTTC. The rearrangement uses TRBV6-1 and TRBJ2-1, with TRBD1 matching over 12 bases. This CDR3 has 14 residues. Germline trimming cut 8 bases from V and 8 bases from J; bases unmatched to any gene: 7. The germline CDR1 and CDR2 sequences are MNHNS and SASEGT.

The chain links TRBV27 to TRBJ1-2, with D possibly being TRBD1 (6 bases). CDR1 is MNHEY, CDR2 SMNVEV, per germline (reference sequence). CDR3 length: 13 amino acids. V lost 8 bases, J lost 0 bases, and 10 bases lay in between. The CDR3 is CASGQLTNYGYTF. The CDR3, as DNA: TGTGCCAGCGGACAGCTGACTAACTATGGCTACACCTTC.

V is TRBV30 and J is TRBJ2-2; no definite D call. Trimming left V 1 base short and J 2 bases short, with 5 bases between. Germline CDR1 is GTSNPN and CDR2 is SVGIG (reference sequence). The length of the CDR3 is 13 residues. CDR3 amino acids: CAWSARNTGELFF. The CDR3 region has the DNA TGTGCCTGGAGTGCCCGTAACACCGGGGAGCTGTTTTTT.

The genes are TRBV2 and TRBJ2-1, with TRBD2 matching 13 bases. Germline V CDR1 and CDR2: SNHLY, FYNNEI. The CDR3 covers 15 residues. V shed 6 bases and J 8 bases; nucleotides not matched to a gene: 7. Written as DNA, the CDR3 is TGTGCCAGCAGGACAGGACTAGCGGGAGTCGATGAGCAGTTCTTC. Amino acids: CASRTGLAGVDEQFF. Full variable domain (remainder filled in from reference TRBV2 and TRBJ2-1): EPEVTQTPSHQVTQMGQEVILRCVPISNHLYFYWYRQILGQKVEFLVSFYNNEISEKSEIFDDQFSVERPDGSNFTLKIRSTKLEDSAMYFCASRTGLAGVDEQFFGPGTRLTVL.

The gene calls are TRBV11-2 and TRBJ2-7, with TRBD2 identical over 15 bases. Germline values: CDR1 SGHAT, CDR2 FQNNGV. Losses at the gene ends were 5 bases for V and 2 bases for J; bases not matched to a gene: 4. This CDR3 is built from 16 residues. The CDR3 is CASSHWTSGRAYEQYF. The CDR3 DNA reads TGTGCCAGCAGCCACTGGACTAGCGGGAGGGCCTACGAGCAGTACTTC.

This chain joins TRBV7-9 and TRBJ2-1; 9 nucleotides match TRBD1. Trimming took 1 base from V and 7 from J; bases not matched to a gene: 5. Germline CDR1 SEHNR, CDR2 FQNEAQ (reference sequence). The CDR3 contains 15 residues. CDR3: CASSLVDRGRNEQFF. CDR3 coding DNA: TGTGCCAGCAGCTTAGTCGACAGGGGGAGGAATGAGCAGTTCTTC.

V gene TRBV28 combines with J gene TRBJ2-7; tentatively, D is TRBD1 (6 bases). The germline V gene encodes CDR1 MDHEN and CDR2 SYDVKM. With 5 bases removed from V and 1 base from J, the gap between germline ends came to 18 bases. The CDR3 totals 16 residues. CDR3 amino acids: CASSVHAQGQSYEQYF. In DNA, the CDR3 is TGTGCCAGCAGTGTGCATGCTCAAGGACAGTCCTACGAGCAGTACTTC.

A few counts support this clone. J is TRBJ2-7 and V is TRBV6-5, with a weak D call TRBD2 (6 bases). CDR3 size: 14 residues. V was trimmed by 6 bases and J by 0 bases, leaving 12 bases between them. Looked up from germline, CDR1 is MNHEY and CDR2 is SVGAGI. In DNA form, the CDR3 reads TGTGCCAGCAGCCACCGGGGGAACTCCTACGAGCAGTACTTC. It encodes CASSHRGNSYEQYF.

V gene TRBV10-3 combines with J gene TRBJ2-5; possibly TRBD1 for D (6 bases). The CDR3 length is 15 residues. CDR1 and CDR2 (germline): ENHRY, SYGVKD. The ends were cut back, 4 bases at V and 1 base at J, with 13 bases in the middle. As DNA, the CDR3 is TGTGCCATCAGTGTAGCAGGGGAATCCCAAGAGACCCAGTACTTC. It specifies CAISVAGESQETQYF.

This chain connects TRBV19 to TRBJ2-7, with 11 bases lining up with TRBD2. Germline CDR1 is LNHDA and CDR2 is SQIVND (reference sequence). The CDR3 is 18 amino acids. With V trimmed by 3 bases and J by 3 bases, 13 bases remained unmatched. The CDR3 DNA sequence: TGTGCCAGTAGTATGAGAGGAACTGGACTAGCGGGCCGCTACGAGCAGTACTTC. Its protein is CASSMRGTGLAGRYEQYF. Full variable domain (missing parts from reference TRBV19 and TRBJ2-7): DGGITQSPKYLFRKEGQNVTLSCEQNLNHDAMYWYRQDPGQGLRLIYYSQIVNDFQKGDIAEGYSVSREKKESFPLTVTSAQKNPTAFYLCASSMRGTGLAGRYEQYFGPGTRLTVT.

The V and J genes are TRBV6-1 and TRBJ1-1; possibly TRBD1 for D (5 bases). Trimming shortened V by 6 bases and J by 1 base, and 15 bases separated the two germline ends. The CDR3 length is 15 residues. The germline gives CDR1 MNHNS, CDR2 SASEGT. The CDR3 reads CASSLRTGGNTEAFF. The CDR3 nucleotides are TGTGCCAGCAGCCTACGCACCGGGGGGAACACTGAAGCTTTCTTT.

The chain employs TRBV30 and TRBJ2-1; TRBD1 matches 7 bases. V lost 5 bases and J lost 10; bases outside the gene matches: 11. The CDR3 contains 13 residues. CDR1 and CDR2 from the germline V gene are GTSNPN and SVGIG (reference sequence). CDR3 residues: CAWGIGQVGEQFF. The CDR3 DNA reads as TGTGCCTGGGGCATTGGACAGGTCGGCGAGCAGTTCTTC.

The chain is built from TRBV6-5 and TRBJ2-1; 13 nucleotides line up with TRBD2. The CDR3 extends over 14 amino acids. Per germline, CDR1 MNHEY and CDR2 SVGAGI. The V gene end was trimmed by 6 bases and the J gene end by 8 bases; junction bases not matched to a gene: 4. The DNA for the CDR3 is TGTGCCAGCAGCCGCGGGACTAGCGGGGATGAGCAGTTCTTC. Amino acids: CASSRGTSGDEQFF.